Shown below are 32 T cell receptor beta chains from a single sample sequenced in a study of control samples from healthy donors and cancer patients. Repertoires were generated with immunoSEQ multiplex PCR, while TCRdb's copy carries only in-frame clones and drops some. The table has around 230,000 clones, about 94% seen once. Material for sequencing was blood. These TCRs come from a man aged 45-60 years in good health.

The CDR3 region has the DNA TGTGCCAGCAGCGGCCCCGGTGGACAGGGGGATGAGCAGTTCTTC. Encoded protein: CASSGPGGQGDEQFF. The rearrangement joins TRBV3-1 (or the pseudogene TRBV3-2) to TRBJ2-1; 10 nucleotides agree with TRBD1. Germline lookup yields CDR1 LGHDT and CDR2 YNNKEL (reference sequence). There are 15 residues in the CDR3. The V gene end was trimmed by 5 bases and the J gene end by 8 bases; junction bases not matched to a gene: 9.

The V and J genes are TRBV7-2 and TRBJ2-5, with TRBD2 identical over 14 bases. The CDR3 is 16 amino acids. Germline values: CDR1 SGHTA, CDR2 FQGNSA. After removal of 5 bases from V and 3 bases from J, the junction contained 5 bases not matched to a gene. CDR3 protein: CASSGQGLAGEETQYF. DNA of the CDR3: TGTGCCAGCAGCGGTCAGGGACTAGCGGGGGAAGAGACCCAGTACTTC.

The gene calls are TRBV11-2 and TRBJ2-3; D possibly corresponds to TRBD2 (5 bases). CDR1 and CDR2 from the germline V gene are SGHAT and FQNNGV. Trimming took 6 bases from V and 5 from J, leaving 9 bases between them. This CDR3 has 12 amino acids. The CDR3 sequence: CASRSAGDTQYF. The DNA of the CDR3 is TGTGCCAGCAGGTCGGCGGGAGATACGCAGTATTTT.

In this sample, this clone turned up once. The chain uses TRBV7-6 and TRBJ2-5; a possible D gene is TRBD1 (6 bases). CDR1 SGHVS and CDR2 FNYEAQ come from the germline V gene. V lost 5 bases and J lost 2, with 15 bases in between. The CDR3 totals 15 residues. The CDR3 region is CASSVGPTGQETQYF. CDR3 bases: TGTGCCAGCAGCGTAGGACCAACAGGGCAAGAGACCCAGTACTTC.

The CDR3: CASSLDFGTASYEQYF. DNA of the CDR3: TGTGCCAGCAGCTTAGACTTTGGGACAGCTAGCTACGAGCAGTACTTC. The V and J genes are TRBV11-2 and TRBJ2-7, with TRBD1 matching 7 bases. Germline V gene lookup returns CDR1 SGHAT and CDR2 FQNNGV. The CDR3 is made up of 16 amino acids. The ends lost 0 bases at V and 3 bases at J; junction bases unmatched: 8.

The chain links TRBV27 to TRBJ2-1; 13 positions agree with TRBD2. The junction had 6 bases not matched to a gene; V was cut back by 6 bases and J by 4 bases. CDR1 MNHEY and CDR2 SMNVEV come from the germline V gene (reference sequence). The CDR3 has 16 amino acids. The CDR3: CASSSRLAGGYNEQFF. The CDR3 DNA is TGTGCCAGCAGCTCCCGACTAGCGGGGGGTTACAATGAGCAGTTCTTC.

This clone was seen only once. The gene calls are TRBV24-1 and TRBJ2-2, with 8 bases matching TRBD1. This CDR3 has 16 amino acids. The germline gives CDR1 KGHDR, CDR2 SFDVKD. V gave up 4 bases and J gave up 3 bases; unmatched junction bases: 6. CDR3 amino acids: CATSETDRAHTGELFF. The CDR3 bases are TGTGCCACCAGTGAAACGGACAGGGCGCACACCGGGGAGCTGTTTTTT.

This rearrangement joins TRBV4-2 to TRBJ2-7; no firm D call. The germline gives CDR1 LGHNA, CDR2 YNFKEQ. V shed 2 bases and J shed 2 bases, with 10 bases lying between them. CDR3 length: 14 amino acids. The chain's CDR3 is CASSQLAQTYEQYF. CDR3 bases: TGTGCCAGCAGCCAACTGGCGCAGACCTACGAGCAGTACTTC.

In its sample, this clone was seen once. V is TRBV18 and J is TRBJ1-5; 9 bases are a match to TRBD1. V gave up 6 bases and J gave up 5 bases; unmatched junction bases: 5. Germline CDR1 and CDR2: KGHSH and LQKENI. The CDR3 runs to 14 residues. The CDR3 DNA reads TGTGCCAGCTCTGGACAGGGGCAAGATCAGCCCCAGCATTTT. Its protein is CASSGQGQDQPQHF.

DNA of the CDR3: TGCGCCAGCAGCTTGGAGAGCTACGAGCAGTACTTC. It yields the protein CASSLESYEQYF. The chain carries TRBV5-1 and TRBJ2-7; no reliable D call. V shed 0 bases and J shed 3 bases, with 4 bases lying between them. Germline values: CDR1 SGHRS, CDR2 YFSETQ. The CDR3 sequence is 12 residues long.

The V and J genes are TRBV7-3 and TRBJ1-1; 8 bases are a match to TRBD1. Germline V lookup: CDR1 SGHTA, CDR2 FQGTGA. This CDR3 has 12 amino acids. V trimming: 0 bases; J trimming: 12 bases; junction bases outside the gene matches: 3. The CDR3 sequence is CASSLTDRVPFF. The CDR3 bases are TGTGCCAGCAGCTTAACGGACAGGGTACCTTTCTTT.

This rearrangement joins TRBV19 to TRBJ2-1; D may match TRBD1 or TRBD2 (6 bases each). The CDR3 length is 15 residues. The V and J ends lost 5 bases and 4 bases respectively, with 15 bases between them. Per the germline V gene, CDR1 is LNHDA and CDR2 is SQIVND (reference sequence). CDR3 bases: TGTGCCAGTAGTGACCCCGGGGGCGGGTACAATGAGCAGTTCTTC. The encoded protein is CASSDPGGGYNEQFF.

The CDR3 loop reads CSVTSGANVLTF. For the CDR3, the DNA is TGCAGCGTTACTTCTGGGGCCAACGTCCTGACTTTC. The V and J genes are TRBV29-1 and TRBJ2-6; no clear D gene. The length of the CDR3 is 12 residues. The germline gives CDR1 SQVTM, CDR2 ANQGSEA. The V and J ends lost 5 bases and 1 base respectively, with 3 bases between them.

The chain couples TRBV19 to TRBJ1-2; TRBD1 might be the D (5 bases). The CDR3 spans 15 residues. Germline CDR1 and CDR2: LNHDA and SQIVND (reference sequence). V lost 5 bases to trimming and J lost 4 bases, with 17 bases between them. The CDR3 here is CASSAGTVGFYGYTF. The CDR3 DNA sequence: TGTGCCAGTAGTGCCGGGACGGTGGGGTTCTATGGCTACACCTTC.

This rearrangement joins TRBV28 to TRBJ1-1; no reliable D call. V was pared by 6 bases and J by 6 bases, with 8 bases between. The CDR3 contains 11 residues. Germline V gene data show CDR1 as MDHEN and CDR2 as SYDVKM. Here the CDR3 DNA reads TGTGCCAGCAGCAGGACGGCTGAAGCTTTCTTT. Protein sequence: CASSRTAEAFF.

DNA for the CDR3: TGTGCCAGTAGAACCGGGACAGGGGTCGGCGAGCAGTTCTTC. Translated, it gives CASRTGTGVGEQFF. The chain is built from TRBV19 and TRBJ2-1, with TRBD1 matching over 10 bases. Per germline, CDR1 LNHDA and CDR2 SQIVND (reference sequence). V lost 6 bases and J lost 10; bases outside the gene matches: 9. The CDR3 extends over 14 amino acids. Full variable domain (remainder filled in from reference TRBV19 and TRBJ2-1): DGGITQSPKYLFRKEGQNVTLSCEQNLNHDAMYWYRQDPGQGLRLIYYSQIVNDFQKGDIAEGYSVSREKKESFPLTVTSAQKNPTAFYLCASRTGTGVGEQFFGPGTRLTVL.

The gene calls are TRBV6-1 and TRBJ2-2; TRBD1 matches at 9 bases. V lost 3 bases to trimming and J lost 5 bases; unmatched junction nucleotides: 7. The CDR3 extends over 16 amino acids. The germline V gene encodes CDR1 MNHNS and CDR2 SASEGT. Here the CDR3 DNA reads TGTGCCAGCAGTGAGTCTCCGGGACAGGGAACCGGGGAGCTGTTTTTT. It specifies CASSESPGQGTGELFF.

The chain combines TRBV6-6 with TRBJ2-1, with a possible D match to TRBD2 (6 bases). Germline assignment: CDR1 MNHNY and CDR2 SVGAGI (reference sequence). This CDR3 contains 14 residues. V was pared by 6 bases and J by 10 bases, with 19 bases between. CDR3 protein: CASRGTPGFTEQFF. In DNA form, the CDR3 reads TGTGCCAGCAGAGGGACTCCTGGGTTCACGGAGCAGTTCTTC.

The chain joins TRBV14 to TRBJ1-3; D is ambiguous. V gave up 0 bases and J gave up 0 bases, with 18 bases separating them. The CDR3 totals 19 residues. The germline V gene encodes CDR1 SGHDN and CDR2 FVKESK. CDR3 in DNA: TGTGCCAGCAGCCAAGATTGGGCGAAACGGCCCCTCTCTGGAAACACCATATATTTT. Amino acid sequence: CASSQDWAKRPLSGNTIYF.

Remarks on this clone: Compared with germline, one end of the junction differs, possibly owing to a read error. The rearrangement joins TRBV10-1 to TRBJ1-3; 8 bases line up with TRBD1. From germline, CDR1 is WNHNN and CDR2 SYGVQD (reference sequence). This CDR3 has 15 amino acids. This chain's CDR3 is CASRWQDRVGNTIYF. The CDR3 nucleotides are TGCGCGAGCAGGTGGCAGGACAGGGTAGGAAACACCATATATTTT.

The CDR3 nucleotides are TGTGCCAGCAGAGGTCCGGGACAGGACACCAAAAACATTCAGTACTTC. Translating it yields CASRGPGQDTKNIQYF. The J gene is TRBJ2-4, the V gene TRBV2; TRBD1 aligns across 8 bases. CDR1 is SNHLY, CDR2 FYNNEI, per germline. CDR3 length: 16 residues. The ends lost 6 bases at V and 2 bases at J; junction bases unmatched: 9.

CDR3 region: CASSPFLPTDTQYF. The CDR3 DNA reads TGTGCCAGCAGTCCCTTCCTACCCACAGATACGCAGTATTTT. The chain has TRBV27 and TRBJ2-3; no definite D call. CDR1 is MNHEY, CDR2 SMNVEV, per germline (reference sequence). The CDR3 has 14 amino acids. Trimming stripped 5 bases from V and 2 bases from J, with 11 bases between.

This chain connects TRBV5-1 to TRBJ1-1; tentative D call: TRBD1 (5 bases). Trimming removed 0 bases at V and 0 bases at J, with 9 bases between. CDR3 size: 15 residues. The germline CDR1 and CDR2 sequences are SGHRS and YFSETQ. The CDR3 here is CASSLVRDLNTEAFF. In DNA, the CDR3 is TGCGCCAGCAGCTTGGTTCGGGACCTGAACACTGAAGCTTTCTTT. Combining the CDR3 with reference TRBV5-1 and TRBJ1-1 gives the whole variable domain KAGVTQTPRYLIKTRGQQVTLSCSPISGHRSVSWYQQTPGQGLQFLFEYFSETQRNKGNFPGRFSGRQFSNSRSEMNVSTLELGDSALYLCASSLVRDLNTEAFFGQGTRLTVV.

The gene calls are TRBV10-1 and TRBJ2-2; D gene uncertain. There are 14 residues in the CDR3. Trimming cost V 0 bases and J 5 bases, with 7 bases left between them. Germline V gene data show CDR1 as WNHNN and CDR2 as SYGVQD (reference sequence). The CDR3 coding sequence is TGCGCCAGCAGTGAGTCGTTGGCAACCGGGGAGCTGTTTTTT. This sequence encodes CASSESLATGELFF.

This chain joins TRBV24-1 and TRBJ2-7; 7 nucleotides match TRBD1. Trimming at V came to 4 bases and at J to 5 bases, leaving 10 bases not matched to a gene. From germline, CDR1 is KGHDR and CDR2 SFDVKD. This CDR3 has 15 residues. The CDR3, as DNA: TGTGCCACCAGTGACATACAGGGGTCTTTCAACGAGCAGTACTTC. Translated: CATSDIQGSFNEQYF.

This rearrangement joins TRBV19 to TRBJ1-5; 7 bases agree with TRBD1. Germline V gene sequence: CDR1 LNHDA, CDR2 SQIVND (reference sequence). J gave up 0 bases and V 5 bases, and 10 bases lay outside the gene matches. This CDR3 is built from 17 residues. CDR3 coding DNA: TGTGCCAGTAGTTCGCCTGTGGGACAGACTAGCAATCAGCCCCAGCATTTT. Its protein product is CASSSPVGQTSNQPQHF.

This clone has a single count. The chain has TRBV6-4 and TRBJ2-6; perhaps TRBD1 as D (5 bases). Trimming cost V 0 bases and J 2 bases, with 5 bases left between them. CDR1 and CDR2 from the germline V gene are MRHNA and SNTAGT. The CDR3 totals 15 residues. The CDR3 DNA reads TGTGCCAGCAGTGACTCGACAGCTGGGGCCAACGTCCTGACTTTC. It translates to CASSDSTAGANVLTF.

The CDR3 here is CASSLGKRAANEKLFF. CDR3 nucleotide sequence: TGTGCCAGCAGCTTGGGTAAAAGGGCCGCTAATGAAAAACTGTTTTTT. J is TRBJ1-4 and V is TRBV5-5, with no clear D. Trimming shortened V by 0 bases and J by 3 bases, and 12 bases separated the two germline ends. Germline CDR1 and CDR2: SGHKS and YYEKEE (reference sequence). This CDR3 spans 16 amino acids.

This chain connects TRBV28 to TRBJ2-7; D is undetermined. The CDR3 runs to 13 residues. Germline loops: CDR1 MDHEN, CDR2 SYDVKM. The V end was cut by 7 bases, the J end by 1 base, with 11 bases between. The CDR3 coding sequence is TGTGCCAGCAAGAAGACGGGTTCCTACGAGCAGTACTTC. Translation: CASKKTGSYEQYF. Drawing the rest from reference TRBV28 and TRBJ2-7, the complete variable domain is DVKVTQSSRYLVKRTGEKVFLECVQDMDHENMFWYRQDPGLGLRLIYFSYDVKMKEKGDIPEGYSVSREKKERFSLILESASTNQTSMYLCASKKTGSYEQYFGPGTRLTVT.

The rearrangement links TRBV3-1 (or the pseudogene TRBV3-2) to TRBJ1-2; D gene ambiguous. CDR1 LGHDT and CDR2 YNNKEL come from the germline V gene (reference sequence). Trimming took off 0 bases at V and 5 bases at J, with 4 bases between the two ends. The CDR3 contains 12 residues. CDR3 sequence reads: CASSQEGYGYTF. The CDR3 DNA is TGTGCCAGCAGCCAAGAAGGGTATGGCTACACCTTC.

The chain couples TRBV12-3 or TRBV12-4 to TRBJ1-2; D is uncertain. The V end lost 1 base, the J end lost 8 bases, and 11 bases lay between the germline ends. This CDR3 has 13 residues. CDR3 bases: TGTGCCAGCAGTTTAGGCGGCCTGGGGGGCTACACCTTC. Translated, it gives CASSLGGLGGYTF.

This chain joins TRBV6-5 and TRBJ2-7; D is uncertain. Trimming removed 3 bases at V and 5 bases at J, with 11 bases between. Germline V CDR1 and CDR2: MNHEY, SVGAGI. This CDR3 contains 13 residues. CDR3 sequence reads: CASSYRPTDEQYF. DNA for the CDR3: TGTGCCAGCAGTTATAGACCGACCGACGAGCAGTACTTC.